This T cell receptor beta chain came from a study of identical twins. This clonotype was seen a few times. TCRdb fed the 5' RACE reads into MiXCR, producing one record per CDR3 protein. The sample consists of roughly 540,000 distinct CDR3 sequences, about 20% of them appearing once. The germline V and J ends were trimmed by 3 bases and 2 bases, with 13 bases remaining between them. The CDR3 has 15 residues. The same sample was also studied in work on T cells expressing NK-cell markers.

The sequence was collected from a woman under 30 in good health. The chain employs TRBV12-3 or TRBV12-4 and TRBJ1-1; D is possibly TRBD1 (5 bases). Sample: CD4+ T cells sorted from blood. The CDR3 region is CASSFSQGLNTEAFF. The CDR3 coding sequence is TGTGCCAGCAGTTTTTCGCAGGGATTAAACACTGAAGCTTTCTTT.